One and the same sample provided the 16 T cell receptor beta chains below, sequenced in a study of human T cells and chemical hapten exposure. TCRdb processed the RACE reads anew with MiXCR; each CDR3 protein has one entry. The table has about 190,000 distinct CDR3 sequences, more than 20% seen once; the top ten hold 2% to 2.5%. Time point described: patch test 3, about 24 weeks after DPC sensitization. This sample's treatment: therapeutic diphenylcyclopropenone sensitization with weekly scalp DPC. Source: whole blood, taken in connection with sensitization to the hapten diphenylcyclopropenone (DPC). Receptors were obtained from a woman aged 40 to 55 with alopecia areata. Some clones in this sample may be carry-over from other donors' samples.

This clonotype has just a few counts. This chain links TRBV27 with TRBJ2-1, with D possibly being TRBD2 (5 bases). V lost 3 bases to trimming and J lost 7 bases, with 28 bases between them. The CDR3 has 19 amino acids. CDR1 and CDR2 (germline): MNHEY, SMNVEV (reference sequence). This CDR3 reads CASSFLPPRSRGKYNEQFF. The CDR3 DNA reads as TGTGCCAGCAGTTTTCTACCCCCGCGATCTAGAGGGAAATATAATGAGCAGTTCTTC.

This sequence joins TRBV20-1 and TRBJ2-7; no clear D. V was pared by 0 bases and J by 6 bases, with 15 bases between. Germline V gene data show CDR1 as DFQATT and CDR2 as SNEGSKA (reference sequence). This CDR3 has 14 residues. CDR3 loop: CSARDAGSAAEQYF. CDR3 DNA: TGCAGTGCTAGAGATGCCGGGTCGGCGGCCGAGCAGTACTTC.

This rearrangement joins TRBV12-3 or TRBV12-4 to TRBJ2-1; D not resolved. The CDR3 covers 13 residues. Trimming pared 6 bases from V and 8 bases from J, leaving 14 bases between. CDR3 region: CASRVGVSYEQFF. CDR3 DNA: TGTGCCAGCAGGGTTGGTGTGAGCTATGAGCAGTTCTTC.

This clonotype occurred many times. The chain couples TRBV29-1 to TRBJ2-7, with 14 bases aligning to TRBD2. V shed 0 bases, J shed 6 bases, and the junction held 10 bases outside the gene matches. The CDR3 runs 17 residues. Germline V lookup: CDR1 SQVTM, CDR2 ANQGSEA. As DNA, the CDR3 is TGCAGCGTTGAAGACCCGGGACTAGCGGGAGTGCGTCGCGAGCAGTACTTC. It encodes CSVEDPGLAGVRREQYF.

The sample holds many counts of this clonotype. V gene TRBV5-6 combines with J gene TRBJ1-5; no clear D gene. Trimming cost V 0 bases and J 4 bases, with 5 bases left between them. The length of the CDR3 is 13 residues. Germline lookup yields CDR1 SGHDT and CDR2 YYEEEE. The CDR3 reads CASSLDRNQPQHF. The CDR3 DNA is TGTGCCAGCAGCTTGGACAGAAATCAGCCCCAGCATTTT.

The chain carries TRBV7-2 and TRBJ2-3; 14 bases align to TRBD2. This CDR3 region has 16 residues. Germline trimming cut 5 bases from V and 6 bases from J; bases unmatched to any gene: 7. Germline lookup yields CDR1 SGHTA and CDR2 FQGNSA. The CDR3 DNA reads as TGTGCCAGCAGCAACTTGGGACTAGCGGGAGAGGATACGCAGTATTTT. It codes for CASSNLGLAGEDTQYF.

CDR3 sequence reads: CASSQIQLAGEDEQFF. CDR3 DNA: TGCGCCAGCAGCCAAATTCAACTAGCGGGAGAGGATGAGCAGTTCTTC. V and J are TRBV4-1 and TRBJ2-1, with 11 bases identical to TRBD2. CDR3 size: 16 residues. Trimming took 2 bases from V and 8 from J; bases not matched to a gene: 8. CDR1 and CDR2 (germline): MGHRA, YSYEKL.

The chain carries TRBV20-1 and TRBJ2-5; D uncertain. Germline V gives CDR1 DFQATT, CDR2 SNEGSKA (reference sequence). The CDR3 consists of 12 residues. V was shortened by 6 bases and J by 3 bases, with 11 bases between the two germline ends. The DNA of the CDR3 is TGCAGTGCGGCCCCCCTTGAAGAGACCCAGTACTTC. Residues: CSAAPLEETQYF.

The rearrangement links TRBV29-1 to TRBJ2-7; perhaps TRBD1 as D (7 bases). Germline CDR1 and CDR2: SQVTM and ANQGSEA. CDR3 length: 16 residues. Trimming removed 1 base from V and 6 bases from J, with 22 bases in between. The CDR3 region has the DNA TGCAGCGTTGAAGGGGGACTGCAGGGGGGAAATGGCGAGCAGTACTTC. Translated, it gives CSVEGGLQGGNGEQYF.

There are a few counts of this clonotype. The genes are TRBV7-9 and TRBJ2-7; maybe TRBD1 (6 bases). CDR1 and CDR2 (germline): SEHNR, FQNEAQ (reference sequence). V shed 5 bases and J shed 5 bases, with 16 bases lying between them. The length of the CDR3 is 14 residues. The CDR3 protein is CASSGKDRIHEQYF. The CDR3 DNA reads TGTGCCAGCAGCGGCAAGGACAGAATCCACGAGCAGTACTTC.

V gene TRBV4-1 combines with J gene TRBJ2-1; no definite D call. Germline V gene data show CDR1 as MGHRA and CDR2 as YSYEKL. The CDR3 extends over 14 amino acids. V lost 3 bases, J lost 4 bases, and 10 bases lay in between. CDR3 coding DNA: TGCGCCAGCAGCCACGGAGACGTGTACAATGAGCAGTTCTTC. Translating it yields CASSHGDVYNEQFF.

This clonotype was detected ten times or more. This chain links TRBV29-1 with TRBJ2-1; 12 nucleotides align to TRBD2. The CDR3 is 17 amino acids. Trimming removed 1 base from V and 0 bases from J; junction bases left unmatched: 4. Germline CDR1 SQVTM, CDR2 ANQGSEA. The DNA of the CDR3 is TGCAGCGTTGAAGGACTAGCGGGAGTGAACTCCTACAATGAGCAGTTCTTC. Protein: CSVEGLAGVNSYNEQFF.

DNA of the CDR3: TGTGCCAGCAGCCAACGCGGGAGGGCCTGGATAGATACGCAGTATTTT. This sequence encodes CASSQRGRAWIDTQYF. The gene calls are TRBV7-2 and TRBJ2-3; 9 bases align to TRBD2. V shed 5 bases, J shed 5 bases, and the junction held 11 bases outside the gene matches. Per the germline V gene, CDR1 is SGHTA and CDR2 is FQGNSA. The length of the CDR3 is 16 residues.

The chain recombines TRBV20-1 with TRBJ2-1, with a possible D match to TRBD2 (5 bases). The CDR3 length is 14 residues. Germline CDR1 and CDR2: DFQATT and SNEGSKA (reference sequence). Trimming removed 6 bases from V and 6 bases from J, with 18 bases in between. CDR3 in amino acids: CSARHGLSANEQFF. CDR3 DNA sequence: TGCAGTGCCAGACACGGCCTTAGCGCCAATGAGCAGTTCTTC.

The gene calls are TRBV27 and TRBJ2-7, with D possibly being TRBD1 (5 bases). V gave up 4 bases and J gave up 0 bases, with 7 bases separating them. The CDR3 totals 13 residues. Germline loops: CDR1 MNHEY, CDR2 SMNVEV (reference sequence). CDR3 DNA sequence: TGTGCCAGCAGTTACAGGCGCTCCTACGAGCAGTACTTC. It specifies CASSYRRSYEQYF.

This sequence joins TRBV6-2 or TRBV6-3 and TRBJ1-1; D is possibly TRBD1 (5 bases). The CDR3 consists of 14 residues. Trimming cost V 10 bases and J 1 base, with 16 bases left between them. From germline, CDR1 is MNHEY and CDR2 SVGEGT. CDR3 amino acids: CATLDSDWNTEAFF. DNA for the CDR3: TGTGCCACCTTAGACAGCGATTGGAACACTGAAGCTTTCTTT.